Listed below are T cell receptor beta chains from one sample, sequenced in a study of cytomegalovirus exposure and HLA in healthy donors. TCRdb's table, derived via immunoSEQ multiplex PCR, lists solely in-frame clones and lacks some. This sample yields 55,000 to 75,000 clones, of which over 85% are seen a single time; approximately 4.5% belongs to the top ten. The specimen sequenced was PBMCs. The receptors here all came from a man aged 18 to 29 in good health and CMV-seropositive. The CDR3 runs from the conserved cysteine through the conserved F or W. D genes are given only for firm matches. Clone sizes are given selectively: once, few, many, or a class where the clone is expanded.

V gene,D gene,clone size,J gene,CDR3 protein,CDR3 DNA
TRBV6-1,TRBD2,once,TRBJ2-3,CASSEGTSGVTDTQYF,TGTGCCAGCAGTGAGGGGACTAGCGGGGTCACAGATACGCAGTATTTT
TRBV7-8,TRBD1,NA,TRBJ2-7,CASSFEAQGVFAYEQYF,TGTGCCAGCAGCTTCGAAGCCCAGGGGGTTTTCGCCTACGAGCAGTACTTC
TRBV21-1,NA,NA,TRBJ2-7,CASSEDRGYEQYF,TGTGCCAGCAGCGAGGACAGGGGCTACGAGCAGTACTTC
TRBV27,TRBD2,NA,TRBJ2-7,CASSLSTSGEQYF,TGTGCCAGCAGTTTATCGACTAGCGGGGAGCAGTACTTC
TRBV6-1,NA,NA,TRBJ2-7,CASSVLAAAYEQYF,TGTGCCAGCAGTGTGTTAGCGGCAGCTTACGAGCAGTACTTC
TRBV10-3,TRBD1,NA,TRBJ1-2,CAINPGGSGYTF,TGTGCCATCAACCCAGGGGGCAGTGGCTACACTTTC
TRBV10-3,TRBD1,NA,TRBJ1-6,CAIGGTGLNSPLHF,TGTGCCATCGGGGGGACAGGGCTAAATTCACCCCTCCACTTT
TRBV27,NA,once,TRBJ1-2,CASSLTEGEGYTF,TGTGCCAGCAGTTTGACGGAGGGTGAAGGCTACACCTTC
TRBV5-1,NA,few,TRBJ2-5,CASKVVPGSETQYF,TGCGCCAGCAAGGTGGTTCCAGGGTCGGAGACCCAGTACTTC
TRBV19,TRBD1,once,TRBJ1-1,CASSPHSGTGWKNTEAFF,TGTGCCAGTAGTCCCCATTCCGGGACAGGGTGGAAGAACACTGAAGCTTTCTTT
TRBV4-3,NA,NA,TRBJ1-4,CASSQEGARVLFF,TGCGCCAGCAGCCAAGAAGGCGCCAGGGTCCTGTTTTTT
TRBV2,NA,NA,TRBJ2-2,CASRAFGLTGELFF,TGTGCCAGCAGAGCGTTCGGATTGACCGGGGAGCTGTTTTTT
TRBV19,NA,NA,TRBJ1-3,CASSNGHEGTIYF,TGTGCCAGTAGTAACGGTCATGAGGGCACCATATATTTT
TRBV5-8,TRBD1,NA,TRBJ1-5,CASSPGDSSNQPQHF,TGTGCCAGCAGCCCAGGGGACAGCTCTAATCAGCCCCAGCATTTT
TRBV6-1,TRBD2,once,TRBJ2-3,CASSGLGGAGTDTQYF,TGTGCCAGCAGTGGACTCGGGGGGGCGGGCACAGATACGCAGTATTTT
TRBV2,NA,NA,TRBJ1-4,CASSENTAPKLFF,TGTGCCAGCAGTGAAAATACAGCCCCAAAACTGTTTTTT
TRBV7-3,NA,NA,TRBJ2-7,CASSLGGGPTYEQYF,TGTGCCAGCAGCTTAGGCGGGGGCCCAACCTACGAGCAGTACTTC
TRBV27,NA,NA,TRBJ1-5,CASSSVQIPNQPQHF,TGTGCCAGCAGTTCCGTACAGATCCCGAATCAGCCCCAGCATTTT
TRBV28,NA,NA,TRBJ1-4,CASSRPGLNEKLFF,TGTGCCAGCAGTCGGCCGGGGTTAAATGAAAAACTGTTTTTT
TRBV7-9,NA,NA,TRBJ1-5,CASSYQGNQPQHF,TGTGCCAGCAGCTATCAGGGCAATCAGCCCCAGCATTTT
TRBV19,TRBD2,NA,TRBJ2-1,CASNPRLAWDYNEQFF,TGTGCCAGTAATCCCCGACTAGCGTGGGACTACAATGAGCAGTTCTTC
TRBV6-1,NA,NA,TRBJ2-5,CATDYGAGGHF,TGTGCCACCGACTATGGGGCAGGGGGGCACTTC
TRBV7-2,NA,few,TRBJ2-7,CASSLSGYEQYF,TGTGCCAGCAGCTTATCGGGGTACGAGCAGTACTTC
TRBV9,NA,NA,TRBJ2-3,CASSVRVEGGTQYF,TGTGCCAGCAGCGTACGGGTAGAAGGGGGAACGCAGTATTTT
TRBV4-3,TRBD2,NA,TRBJ2-2,CASSQEGLAFTGELFF,TGCGCCAGCAGCCAAGAGGGACTAGCCTTCACCGGGGAGCTGTTTTTT
TRBV7-9,TRBD2,NA,TRBJ2-1,CASSLSGLAVLGNEQFF,TGTGCCAGCAGCTTGTCAGGACTAGCGGTTCTCGGGAATGAGCAGTTCTTC
TRBV19,TRBD2,NA,TRBJ2-1,CASSDFYGTTYYNEQFF,TGTGCCAGTAGCGACTTTTACGGGACTACCTACTACAATGAGCAGTTCTTC
TRBV6-1,NA,NA,TRBJ1-5,CASRQSNQPQHF,TGTGCCAGCAGACAGAGCAATCAGCCCCAGCATTTT
TRBV29-1,TRBD2,NA,TRBJ2-7,CSVRGEGAYEQYF,TGCAGCGTCCGAGGGGAGGGCGCCTACGAGCAGTACTTC
TRBV28,TRBD1,NA,TRBJ1-1,CASRLGGGTEAFF,TGTGCCAGCAGGTTAGGGGGCGGCACTGAAGCTTTCTTT
TRBV6-4,NA,NA,TRBJ2-7,CASSDSGVKEQYF,TGTGCCAGCAGTGACTCCGGGGTAAAGGAGCAGTACTTC
TRBV30,NA,once,TRBJ2-7,CAWSEVSWAYEQYF,TGTGCCTGGAGTGAGGTCAGCTGGGCTTACGAGCAGTACTTC
TRBV7-2,TRBD1,NA,TRBJ2-1,CASSANGTPGGEQFF,TGTGCCAGCAGCGCTAATGGAACCCCAGGGGGTGAGCAGTTCTTC
TRBV11-1,NA,NA,TRBJ2-1,CASSPEGPRSVYEQFF,TGTGCCAGCAGCCCAGAGGGCCCCCGGTCGGTATATGAGCAGTTCTTC
TRBV27,TRBD1,NA,TRBJ2-7,CASSPTGTEYEQYF,TGTGCCAGCAGTCCAACCGGGACAGAATACGAGCAGTACTTC
TRBV10-1,TRBD1,NA,TRBJ1-1,CASSTGVNTEAFF,TGCGCCAGCAGTACAGGGGTCAACACTGAAGCTTTCTTT
TRBV7-2,NA,once,TRBJ1-3,CASSLDGQAGNTIYF,TGTGCCAGCAGCTTAGATGGGCAGGCTGGAAACACCATATATTTT